A single sample gave rise to the 19 T cell receptor beta chains below, sequenced in a study of cytomegalovirus exposure and HLA in healthy donors (dated by TCRdb to about 2017). The method behind the library was the immunoSEQ multiplex PCR assay. The multiplex PCR relied on a mix of 60 forward primers for TCR Vbeta segments and 13 reverse primers for TCR Jbeta segments. As stored in TCRdb, this immuneACCESS dataset retains in-frame rearrangements with V and J assigned. A fraction of the clones does not appear; measured against another copy, unresolved V genes explain less than half of the discrepancy, and the remainder lacks a known reason. The sample has 95,000 to 150,000 clones on record, around two thirds of them singletons. Clones ranked in the top ten supply under 5.5% of the sample. The sequenced sample consisted of PBMCs. The source of these receptors is a man aged 60 to 75 in good health and CMV-seropositive.

The rearrangement uses TRBV6-5 and TRBJ1-6; 8 bases fit TRBD1. The CDR3 sequence is 16 residues long. Germline loops: CDR1 MNHEY, CDR2 SVGAGI. Losses at the gene ends were 0 bases for V and 7 bases for J; bases not matched to a gene: 5. The CDR3 DNA follows: TGTGCCAGCAGTTACTCTCCTCGACAGGGGAATTCACCCCTCCACTTT. This sequence encodes CASSYSPRQGNSPLHF.

This chain links TRBV19 with TRBJ2-1; TRBD2 matches 9 bases. This CDR3 has 16 amino acids. CDR1 and CDR2 (germline): LNHDA, SQIVND (reference sequence). V shed 3 bases and J 5 bases; nucleotides not matched to a gene: 8. CDR3 bases: TGTGCCAGTAGTATGATGGTCGGCGGGGGGGACAATGAGCAGTTCTTC. The encoded protein is CASSMMVGGGDNEQFF.

This clone was seen a handful of times. The V call is TRBV7-2, the J call TRBJ1-2; D is perhaps TRBD1 (6 bases). Germline V gives CDR1 SGHTA, CDR2 FQGNSA. The CDR3 covers 14 residues. Trimming took 5 bases from V and 2 from J, leaving 12 bases between them. The CDR3 bases are TGTGCCAGCAGCACGTACAGGGAGAACTATGGCTACACCTTC. Encoded protein: CASSTYRENYGYTF.

The chain couples TRBV5-6 to TRBJ2-5; TRBD1 aligns across 8 bases. The CDR3 extends over 15 amino acids. Germline V gene sequence: CDR1 SGHDT, CDR2 YYEEEE. After removal of 0 bases from V and 5 bases from J, the junction contained 6 bases not matched to a gene. Here the CDR3 reads CASSLADRGLETQYF. In nucleotides, the CDR3 is TGTGCCAGCAGCTTGGCCGACAGGGGCCTGGAGACCCAGTACTTC.

The chain has TRBV5-4 and TRBJ1-2; D not certain. CDR1 and CDR2 (germline): SGHNT, YYREEE (reference sequence). The CDR3 runs to 13 residues. Between the trimmed V and J ends, which lost 0 bases and 8 bases, there was a span of 11 bases. CDR3 bases: TGTGCCAGCAGCTTGGCCGGGGTACGGGGCTACACCTTC. Protein sequence: CASSLAGVRGYTF.

The CDR3 region is CASSEGQSWDTQYF. CDR3 in DNA: TGTGCCAGCAGTGAAGGACAGTCGTGGGATACGCAGTATTTT. V is TRBV6-1 and J is TRBJ2-3, with D possibly matching TRBD1 (5 bases). The germline V and J ends were trimmed by 1 base and 6 bases, with 11 bases remaining between them. Germline lookup yields CDR1 MNHNS and CDR2 SASEGT. The CDR3 is 14 amino acids.

V usage is TRBV27 and J usage is TRBJ2-3, with D possibly matching TRBD2 (5 bases). CDR1 and CDR2 from the germline V gene are MNHEY and SMNVEV (reference sequence). With 11 bases removed from V and 2 bases from J, the gap between germline ends came to 11 bases. This CDR3 has 12 amino acids. CDR3 DNA: TGTGCCTCCATCGGGGTCACAGATACGCAGTATTTT. It specifies CASIGVTDTQYF.

The chain employs TRBV5-1 and TRBJ1-6, with TRBD1 matching 7 bases. This CDR3 region has 17 residues. The germline V gene has CDR1 SGHRS and CDR2 YFSETQ. Unmatched junction bases numbered 15, after V lost 4 bases and J lost 8 bases. This chain's CDR3 is CASSRTGAPGRDSPLHF. The CDR3 DNA is TGCGCCAGCAGCCGGACAGGCGCCCCGGGCCGGGATTCACCCCTCCACTTT. The variable domain in full, with the rest retrieved from reference TRBV5-1 and TRBJ1-6, is KAGVTQTPRYLIKTRGQQVTLSCSPISGHRSVSWYQQTPGQGLQFLFEYFSETQRNKGNFPGRFSGRQFSNSRSEMNVSTLELGDSALYLCASSRTGAPGRDSPLHFGNGTRLTVT.

With respect to this clone: The sample carries other DNA sequences with the same CDR3. The chain employs TRBV6-5 and TRBJ1-2; TRBD1 matches at 8 bases. Germline values: CDR1 MNHEY, CDR2 SVGAGI. The junction had 2 bases not matched to a gene; V was cut back by 8 bases and J by 3 bases. There are 12 residues in the CDR3. CDR3: CASRGQDYGYTF. CDR3 in DNA: TGTGCCAGCCGGGGACAGGACTATGGCTACACCTTC.

The chain employs TRBV29-1 and TRBJ2-7, with TRBD2 matching 9 bases. Germline values: CDR1 SQVTM, CDR2 ANQGSEA. The CDR3 length is 15 residues. Germline trimming cut 0 bases from V and 2 bases from J; bases unmatched to any gene: 5. CDR3 amino acids: CSVEDRSSGAYEQYF. CDR3 nucleotide sequence: TGCAGCGTTGAAGATCGGTCTAGCGGGGCCTACGAGCAGTACTTC.

The gene calls are TRBV18 and TRBJ1-1; TRBD1 is a possible D gene (5 bases). V was cut by 3 bases and J by 0 bases, with 14 bases left in between. The CDR3 runs to 16 residues. Germline loops: CDR1 KGHSH, CDR2 LQKENI. The CDR3 loop reads CASSPLMAGMNTEAFF. The CDR3 DNA reads as TGTGCCAGCTCACCTTTGATGGCAGGGATGAACACTGAAGCTTTCTTT.

This chain uses TRBV11-3 with TRBJ2-2; the match to TRBD1 covers 7 bases. Germline-derived CDR1 and CDR2 are SGHNT and YENEEA. This CDR3 has 14 residues. V was clipped by 8 bases and J by 0 bases; unmatched bases: 3. The CDR3 DNA is TGTGCCAGCCGGGACAGCGCGAACACCGGGGAGCTGTTTTTT. Its translation is CASRDSANTGELFF.

The rearrangement uses TRBV6-6 and TRBJ2-7; D may be TRBD2 (6 bases). This CDR3 comprises 14 residues. The germline V gene encodes CDR1 MNHNY and CDR2 SVGAGI (reference sequence). The V end lost 2 bases, the J end lost 2 bases, and 10 bases lay between the germline ends. As DNA, the CDR3 is TGTGCCAGCAGTTACCCGGGAGTAACCTACGAGCAGTACTTC. This translates into CASSYPGVTYEQYF.

This chain uses TRBV19 with TRBJ1-5, with TRBD1 identical over 8 bases. After removal of 9 bases from V and 3 bases from J, the junction contained 10 bases not matched to a gene. CDR1 LNHDA and CDR2 SQIVND come from the germline V gene (reference sequence). The CDR3 runs 15 residues. The CDR3 DNA follows: TGTGCCAGCCTACCGACAGGGGACCTCAATCAGCCCCAGCATTTT. This gives the protein CASLPTGDLNQPQHF.

The V call is TRBV6-1, the J call TRBJ1-3; D gene unclear. The V end lost 8 bases, the J end lost 0 bases, and 11 bases lay between the germline ends. The CDR3 is 14 residues long. Per germline, CDR1 MNHNS and CDR2 SASEGT. CDR3 sequence reads: CASGPRGSGNTIYF. Written as DNA, the CDR3 is TGTGCCAGCGGGCCTCGGGGCTCTGGAAACACCATATATTTT.

The genes are TRBV2 and TRBJ2-3; D may be TRBD2 (5 bases). In germline, CDR1 is SNHLY, CDR2 FYNNEI. CDR3 length equals 14 residues. V was pared by 4 bases and J by 6 bases, with 14 bases between. The CDR3 bases are TGTGCCAGCAGTGCGGAGGTGGGGAAGGATACGCAGTATTTT. It codes for CASSAEVGKDTQYF.

The chain employs TRBV30 and TRBJ1-1; maybe TRBD1 (6 bases). Germline CDR1 and CDR2: GTSNPN and SVGIG (reference sequence). This CDR3 spans 13 amino acids. V shed 4 bases and J shed 3 bases, with 12 bases lying between them. The CDR3 sequence: CAWTGERDTEAFF. The CDR3 DNA reads as TGTGCCTGGACAGGGGAAAGAGACACTGAAGCTTTCTTT.

The chain joins TRBV29-1 to TRBJ1-4; D not resolved. Germline V gene sequence: CDR1 SQVTM, CDR2 ANQGSEA. There are 12 residues in the CDR3. V was shortened by 4 bases and J by 8 bases, with 11 bases between the two germline ends. The CDR3 is CSVGGAREKLFF. CDR3 nucleotide sequence: TGCAGCGTTGGAGGCGCAAGGGAAAAACTGTTTTTT.

CDR3 loop: CASSESLYGGASGANVLTF. CDR3 coding DNA: TGCGCCAGCAGTGAGTCGTTATATGGGGGGGCTAGTGGGGCCAACGTCCTGACTTTC. The V gene is TRBV10-2, the J gene TRBJ2-6; the D gene is possibly TRBD2 (7 bases). CDR1 WSHSY and CDR2 SAAADI come from the germline V gene. Trimming removed 0 bases at V and 3 bases at J, with 18 bases between. CDR3 length: 19 residues.